What follows is one T cell receptor beta chain and its context. Its antigen remains unknown. TCR beta VDJ and CDR3 profiles were obtained from a genomic DNA template. TCRdb passed the reads through MiXCR, listing each CDR3 protein once. The sample yields about 190,000 distinct CDR3 sequences, around 59% seen once. These data are taken from a study of CD8+CD57+ T cells in acquired aplastic anemia. Study observations and caveats: Researchers report that around 31 CD8+ CDR3 sequences appeared in both patients and controls.

The V segment lost 6 bases and the J segment 3 bases; nucleotides outside the gene matches: 3. This CDR3 contains 14 residues. Germline CDR1 and CDR2: MNHEY and SVGAGI. Sequences were obtained from sorted CD4+, CD8+, or CD8+CD57+ T cells (not recorded which) from PBMCs. This TCR was sampled from a human donor in good health, serving as a control. The V and J genes are TRBV6-5 and TRBJ1-2, with 11 positions matching TRBD1. The CDR3 loop reads CASSWGQGDYGYTF. DNA for the CDR3: TGTGCCAGCAGCTGGGGACAGGGGGACTATGGCTACACCTTC.